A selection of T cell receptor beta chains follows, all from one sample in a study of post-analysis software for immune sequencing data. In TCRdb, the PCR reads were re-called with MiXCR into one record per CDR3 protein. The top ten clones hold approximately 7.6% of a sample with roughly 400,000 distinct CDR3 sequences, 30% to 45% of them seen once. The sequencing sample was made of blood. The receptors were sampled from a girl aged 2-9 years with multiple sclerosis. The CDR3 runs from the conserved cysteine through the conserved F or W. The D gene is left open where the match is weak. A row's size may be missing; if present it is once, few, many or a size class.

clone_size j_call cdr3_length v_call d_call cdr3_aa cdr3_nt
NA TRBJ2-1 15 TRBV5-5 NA CASSLLRAGTDEQFF TGTGCCAGCAGCTTGCTCCGGGCGGGGACCGATGAGCAGTTCTTC
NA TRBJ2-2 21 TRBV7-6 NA CASSLWTPPSIGGPNTGELFF TGTGCCAGCAGCTTATGGACCCCACCATCTATCGGGGGCCCGAACACCGGGGAGCTGTTTTTT
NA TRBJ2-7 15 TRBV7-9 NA CASSLVTHLIHEQYF TGTGCCAGCAGCTTAGTAACGCACCTAATCCACGAGCAGTACTTC
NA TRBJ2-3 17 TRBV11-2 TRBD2 CASSFPERGIRTDTQYF TGTGCCAGCAGCTTCCCAGAGCGGGGGATTCGCACAGATACGCAGTATTTT
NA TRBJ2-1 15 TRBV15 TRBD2 CATSRDRGRATEQFF TGTGCCACCAGCAGAGATCGTGGGAGGGCCACTGAGCAGTTCTTC
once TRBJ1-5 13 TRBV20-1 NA CSAGRDSNQPQHF TGCAGTGCGGGACGGGATAGCAATCAGCCCCAGCATTTT
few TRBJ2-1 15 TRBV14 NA CASSSRTEGYNEQFF TGTGCCAGCAGCTCGCGAACAGAAGGGTACAATGAGCAGTTCTTC
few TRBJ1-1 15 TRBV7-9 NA CASGGHGVVNTEAFF TGTGCCAGTGGGGGGCACGGGGTCGTAAACACTGAAGCTTTCTTT
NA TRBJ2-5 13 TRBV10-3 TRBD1 CAIRDRGQETQYF TGTGCCATCAGAGACAGGGGCCAGGAGACCCAGTACTTC
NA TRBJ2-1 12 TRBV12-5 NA CASGLGPREQFF TGTGCTAGTGGTTTGGGGCCCCGAGAGCAGTTCTTC
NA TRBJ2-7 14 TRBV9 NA CASSVGVVPYEQYF TGTGCCAGCAGCGTGGGGGTTGTCCCCTACGAGCAGTACTTC
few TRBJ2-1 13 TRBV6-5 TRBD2 CASSRMTSTEQFF TGTGCCAGCAGCCGAATGACTAGCACTGAGCAGTTCTTC
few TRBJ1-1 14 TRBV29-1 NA CSVVGFRVGTEAFF TGCAGCGTCGTTGGTTTCAGGGTGGGCACTGAAGCTTTCTTT
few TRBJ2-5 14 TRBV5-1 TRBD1 CASSSGQPQETQYF TGCGCCAGCAGCTCGGGACAGCCTCAAGAGACCCAGTACTTC
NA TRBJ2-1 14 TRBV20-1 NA CSARPRGPGAEQFF TGCAGTGCTAGGCCCCGTGGACCCGGGGCTGAGCAGTTCTTC
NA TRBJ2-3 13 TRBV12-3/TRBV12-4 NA CASTPTDLEAQYF TGTGCCAGCACCCCAACTGACCTGGAGGCGCAGTATTTT
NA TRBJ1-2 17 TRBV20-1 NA CSARRWGWGEGPYGYTF TGCAGTGCTAGACGGTGGGGCTGGGGGGAGGGCCCCTATGGCTACACCTTC
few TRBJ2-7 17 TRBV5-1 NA CASRGDATGVVFSEQYF TGCGCCAGTCGGGGAGATGCCACAGGAGTGGTGTTCTCCGAGCAGTACTTC
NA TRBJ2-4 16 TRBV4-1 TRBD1 CASSQGDRAQRNIQYF TGCGCCAGCAGCCAGGGCGACAGGGCCCAAAGGAACATTCAGTACTTC
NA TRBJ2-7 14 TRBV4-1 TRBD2 CASSQDVTGGEQYF TGCGCCAGCAGCCAAGATGTCACGGGGGGCGAGCAGTACTTC
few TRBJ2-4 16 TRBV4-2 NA CASSQDYMREWNIQYF TGTGCCAGCAGCCAAGATTATATGAGGGAATGGAACATTCAGTACTTC
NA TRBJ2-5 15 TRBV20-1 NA CSAIVLREWQETQYF TGCAGTGCCATTGTGTTGAGGGAATGGCAAGAGACCCAGTACTTC
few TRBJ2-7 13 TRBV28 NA CASSFRTAYEQYF TGTGCCAGCAGTTTTCGGACGGCCTACGAGCAGTACTTC
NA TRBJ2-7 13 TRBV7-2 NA CASSLEPPYEQYF TGTGCCAGCAGCTTAGAGCCACCCTACGAGCAGTACTTC
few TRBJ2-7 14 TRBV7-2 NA CASSEDSSSYEQYF TGTGCCAGCAGCGAAGACTCGTCCTCCTACGAGCAGTACTTC
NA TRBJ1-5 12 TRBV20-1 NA CSARDNNQPQHF TGCAGTGCTAGGGACAACAATCAGCCCCAGCATTTT
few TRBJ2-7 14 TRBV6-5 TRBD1 CTSSPGTGSIEQYF TGTACCAGCAGCCCCGGGACAGGGTCTATCGAGCAGTACTTC
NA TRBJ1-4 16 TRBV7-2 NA CASSLAHGREFGGLFF TGTGCCAGCAGCTTAGCGCACGGCAGGGAGTTCGGGGGACTGTTTTTT
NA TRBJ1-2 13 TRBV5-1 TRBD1 CASSPQGAYGYTF TGCGCCAGCAGCCCACAGGGGGCGTATGGCTACACCTTC
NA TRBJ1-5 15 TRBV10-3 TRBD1 CAIRKGQDSNQPQHF TGTGCCATCAGGAAAGGACAGGATAGCAATCAGCCCCAGCATTTT
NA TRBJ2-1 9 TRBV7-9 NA CAEAHEQFF TGTGCCGAGGCCCATGAGCAGTTCTTC
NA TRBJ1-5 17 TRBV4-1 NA CASSQDGGWTNNQPQHF TGCGCCAGCAGCCAAGATGGCGGGTGGACGAACAATCAGCCCCAGCATTTT
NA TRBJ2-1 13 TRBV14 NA CASSRYGGNEQFF TGTGCCAGCAGCAGGTACGGGGGTAATGAGCAGTTCTTC
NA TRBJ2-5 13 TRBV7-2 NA CASSPRVQETQYF TGTGCCAGCAGCCCCCGGGTGCAAGAGACCCAGTACTTC
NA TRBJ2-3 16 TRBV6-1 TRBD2 CASSERRRGATGTQYF TGTGCCAGCAGTGAGAGACGGCGGGGGGCGACAGGTACGCAGTATTTT
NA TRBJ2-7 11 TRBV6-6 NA CVSSTNYEQYF TGTGTCAGCAGTACTAACTACGAGCAGTACTTC
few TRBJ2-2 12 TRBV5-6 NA CASSATPRELFF TGTGCCAGCAGCGCGACACCCCGGGAGCTGTTTTTT
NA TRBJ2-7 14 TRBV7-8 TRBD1 CASSAARQGPEQYF TGTGCTAGCAGCGCAGCCAGACAGGGACCCGAGCAGTACTTC
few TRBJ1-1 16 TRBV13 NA CASSLASHRVNTEAFF TGTGCCAGCAGCTTAGCATCCCACAGAGTGAACACTGAAGCTTTCTTT
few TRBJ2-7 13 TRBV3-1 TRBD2 CASSQSLAGEQYF TGTGCCAGCAGCCAGTCTCTAGCGGGGGAGCAGTACTTC
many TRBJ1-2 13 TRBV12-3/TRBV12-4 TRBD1 CASSLQGAGGYTF TGTGCCAGCAGCTTACAGGGGGCTGGTGGCTACACCTTC
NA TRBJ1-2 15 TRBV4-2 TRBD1 CASSQTGQETYGYTF TGTGCCAGCAGCCAAACGGGACAGGAAACCTATGGCTACACCTTC
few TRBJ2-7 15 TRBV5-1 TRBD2 CASSWGTSGTYEQYF TGCGCCAGCAGCTGGGGGACTAGCGGGACCTACGAGCAGTACTTC
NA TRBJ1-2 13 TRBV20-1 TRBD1 CSADGQAGYGYTF TGCAGTGCTGACGGACAGGCCGGCTATGGCTACACCTTC
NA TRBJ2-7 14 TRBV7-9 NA CASSVRDTVYEQYF TGTGCCAGCAGCGTCCGGGACACAGTCTACGAGCAGTACTTC
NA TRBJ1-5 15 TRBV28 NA CASSLPGTGNQPQHF TGTGCCAGCAGTTTACCTGGGACGGGAAATCAGCCCCAGCATTTT
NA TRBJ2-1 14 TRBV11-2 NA CASSLAASLHEQFF TGTGCCAGCAGCTTAGCCGCTAGCCTCCATGAGCAGTTCTTC
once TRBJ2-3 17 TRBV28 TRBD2 CASKLAGGPVWTDTQYF TGTGCCAGCAAGCTAGCGGGAGGGCCTGTGTGGACAGATACACAGTATTTT
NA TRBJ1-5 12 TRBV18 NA CASSPGDQPQHF TGTGCCAGCTCACCAGGGGATCAGCCCCAGCATTTT